These T cell receptor beta chains were read from a single sample in a study of blood T cell repertoires in COVID-19. Libraries were prepared by immunoSEQ multiplex PCR; TCRdb keeps only in-frame clonotypes and omits some of them. The sample holds some 150,000 clones, about nine tenths seen once. Sample: peripheral blood. These TCRs come from a human donor in a cohort sampled during active COVID-19. The CDR3 runs from the conserved cysteine through the conserved F or W. A D gene is named only where the DNA matches it firmly. Some rows have no size entry. The others give once, few or many, or a class for an expanded clone.

d_call j_call v_call clone_size cdr3_aa cdr3_nt
- TRBJ2-7 TRBV19 - CASSTKTGHYVEQYF TGTGCCAGTAGTACTAAGACAGGACACTACGTCGAGCAGTACTTC
TRBD1 TRBJ1-1 TRBV5-1 - CASSLARTGLNTEAFF TGCGCCAGCAGCTTGGCTAGGACAGGCTTGAACACTGAAGCTTTCTTT
TRBD1 TRBJ2-2 TRBV11-3 - CASSLEYRGNTGELFF TGTGCCAGCAGCTTAGAGTACAGGGGGAACACCGGGGAGCTGTTTTTT
- TRBJ2-7 TRBV12-3/TRBV12-4 - CASSFGGDYEQYF TGTGCCAGCAGTTTCGGGGGAGACTACGAGCAGTACTTC
- TRBJ1-5 TRBV7-2 - CASSFGSSNQPQHF TGTGCCAGCAGCTTTGGGAGTAGCAATCAGCCCCAGCATTTT
TRBD2 TRBJ2-1 TRBV9 - CASSTSGGAYEQFF TGTGCCAGCAGTACTAGCGGGGGGGCTTATGAGCAGTTCTTC
TRBD1 TRBJ1-6 TRBV7-8 once CASSPPRTGNSPLHF TGTGCCAGCAGCCCCCCGAGGACAGGCAATTCACCCCTCCACTTT
- TRBJ1-5 TRBV2 few CASMQTGSMYF TGTGCCAGCATGCAGACAGGCTCGATGTATTTT
TRBD1 TRBJ2-7 TRBV6-2/TRBV6-3 - CASSYGQASSYEQYF TGTGCCAGCAGTTACGGACAGGCCAGCTCCTACGAGCAGTACTTC
- TRBJ2-3 TRBV4-3 - CASSQEGPLGLGSTDTQYF TGCGCCAGCAGCCAAGAAGGCCCACTGGGACTTGGTAGCACAGATACGCAGTATTTT
- TRBJ2-5 TRBV30 - CAWRPGQETQYF TGTGCCTGGAGACCAGGGCAAGAGACCCAGTACTTC
- TRBJ2-2 TRBV7-6 - CASSLYQGPNGELFF TGTGCCAGCAGCTTGTACCAGGGTCCGAACGGGGAGCTGTTTTTT
- TRBJ1-1 TRBV5-5 - CASNYRGTAEAFF TGTGCCAGCAACTATAGGGGAACGGCTGAAGCTTTCTTT